The 7 T cell receptor beta chains below were found in one sample sequenced in a study of blood T cell repertoires in COVID-19. Profiled with immunoSEQ multiplex PCR; TCRdb holds only in-frame clones, not every one. The sample shows 300,000 to 400,000 clones, around 90% of them seen only once. The specimen was peripheral blood. These receptor sequences come from a man aged 25-45 years with COVID-19, enrolled during active disease.

The rearrangement uses TRBV7-3 and TRBJ2-1; 8 bases agree with TRBD2. CDR3 size: 15 residues. V shed 2 bases, J shed 6 bases, and the junction held 6 bases outside the gene matches. CDR1 is SGHTA, CDR2 FQGTGA, per germline. This CDR3 is CASSLAGGMINEQFF. CDR3 nucleotides: TGTGCCAGCAGCTTAGCGGGGGGAATGATCAATGAGCAGTTCTTC.

The rearrangement joins TRBV19 to TRBJ2-5, with TRBD1 identical over 7 bases. The CDR3 spans 14 residues. Trimming removed 6 bases from V and 4 bases from J; junction bases left unmatched: 8. Germline CDR1 reads LNHDA; CDR2 reads SQIVND (reference sequence). CDR3 residues: CASRNRDSGETQYF. CDR3 DNA: TGTGCCAGTAGAAACCGGGACAGTGGAGAGACCCAGTACTTC. The full variable domain, rest sourced from reference TRBV19 and TRBJ2-5, is DGGITQSPKYLFRKEGQNVTLSCEQNLNHDAMYWYRQDPGQGLRLIYYSQIVNDFQKGDIAEGYSVSREKKESFPLTVTSAQKNPTAFYLCASRNRDSGETQYFGPGTRLLVL.

The table lists this clone with a few counts. V usage is TRBV2 and J usage is TRBJ1-5; a weak D match, TRBD1 (6 bases). The CDR3 is 14 residues long. CDR1 and CDR2 (germline): SNHLY, FYNNEI. The V gene lost 5 bases and the J gene lost 6 bases, with 14 bases spanning the gap. The CDR3 DNA is TGTGCCAGCAGTTTACAGGGTCAGGGTCAGCCCCAGCATTTT. It translates to CASSLQGQGQPQHF.

V usage is TRBV5-6 and J usage is TRBJ2-1; 7 bases map to TRBD1. This CDR3 comprises 16 residues. V shed 2 bases and J 2 bases; nucleotides not matched to a gene: 7. The germline V gene has CDR1 SGHDT and CDR2 YYEEEE. CDR3 loop: CASSLLDRTPYNEQFF. The CDR3 DNA sequence: TGTGCCAGCAGCTTACTGGACAGGACCCCCTACAATGAGCAGTTCTTC.

The V call is TRBV7-5, the J call TRBJ2-5; the table gives TRBD1 as D, unverified against the DNA. TRBV7-5 is annotated as a pseudogene. This CDR3 has 19 amino acids. CDR3 in amino acids: CARSLVCWTGGFYQETQYF. CDR3 in DNA: TGTGCCAGAAGCTTAGTATGCTGGACAGGGGGCTTTTACCAAGAGACCCAGTACTTC.

The chain carries TRBV6-6 and TRBJ2-1; D gene uncertain. The V gene's germline CDR1 is MNHNY and CDR2 SVGAGI (reference sequence). The CDR3 extends over 14 amino acids. V was pared by 10 bases and J by 2 bases, with 15 bases between. CDR3 in DNA: TGTGCCACTCGATTCGGGTCCGCCTACAATGAGCAGTTCTTC. It specifies CATRFGSAYNEQFF.

This chain joins TRBV29-1 and TRBJ2-1, with D possibly being TRBD1 (6 bases). V lost 2 bases, J lost 4 bases, and 21 bases lay in between. Germline values: CDR1 SQVTM, CDR2 ANQGSEA. This CDR3 contains 17 residues. The CDR3 DNA reads TGCAGCGTTGAACCCCTAGGGGGAAGAGGGAGTTACAATGAGCAGTTCTTC. Translation: CSVEPLGGRGSYNEQFF.